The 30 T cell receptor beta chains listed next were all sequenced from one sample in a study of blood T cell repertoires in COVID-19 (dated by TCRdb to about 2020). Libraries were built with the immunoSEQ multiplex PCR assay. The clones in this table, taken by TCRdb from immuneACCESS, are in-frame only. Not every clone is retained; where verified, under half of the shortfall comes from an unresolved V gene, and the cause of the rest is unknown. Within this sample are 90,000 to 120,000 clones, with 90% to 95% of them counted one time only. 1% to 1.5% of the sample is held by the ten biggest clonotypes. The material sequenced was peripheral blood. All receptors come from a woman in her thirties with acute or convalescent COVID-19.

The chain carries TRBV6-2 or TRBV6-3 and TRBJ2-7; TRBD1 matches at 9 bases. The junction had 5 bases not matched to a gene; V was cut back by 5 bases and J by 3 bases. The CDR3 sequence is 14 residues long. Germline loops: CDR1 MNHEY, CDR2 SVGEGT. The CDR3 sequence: CASSGWTGDYEQYF. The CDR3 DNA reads TGTGCCAGCAGTGGATGGACAGGGGACTACGAGCAGTACTTC.

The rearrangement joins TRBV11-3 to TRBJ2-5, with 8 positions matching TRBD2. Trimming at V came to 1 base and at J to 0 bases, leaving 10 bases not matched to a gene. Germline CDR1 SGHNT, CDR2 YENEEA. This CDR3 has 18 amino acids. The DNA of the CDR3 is TGTGCCAGCAGCTTAGGATTTTTCGGGGGGGAGTACCAAGAGACCCAGTACTTC. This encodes CASSLGFFGGEYQETQYF. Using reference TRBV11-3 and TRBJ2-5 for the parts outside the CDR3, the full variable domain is EAGVVQSPRYKIIEKKQPVAFWCNPISGHNTLYWYLQNLGQGPELLIRYENEEAVDDSQLPKDRFSAERLKGVDSTLKIQPAELGDSAVYLCASSLGFFGGEYQETQYFGPGTRLLVL.

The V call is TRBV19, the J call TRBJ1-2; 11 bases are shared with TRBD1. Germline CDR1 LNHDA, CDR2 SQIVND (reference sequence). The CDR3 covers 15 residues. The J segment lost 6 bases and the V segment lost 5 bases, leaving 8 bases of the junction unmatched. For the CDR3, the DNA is TGTGCCAGTAGTCACCGGGACAGGGGGTCGCATGGCTACACCTTC. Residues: CASSHRDRGSHGYTF.

CDR3 region: CASSVRTGTPNQPQHF. CDR3 DNA: TGTGCCAGCAGCGTAAGGACAGGGACCCCCAATCAGCCCCAGCATTTT. This sequence joins TRBV7-3 and TRBJ1-5, with TRBD1 matching 8 bases. The CDR3 totals 16 residues. The trim removed 5 bases at V and 3 bases at J, leaving 9 bases unmatched. The germline gives CDR1 SGHTA, CDR2 FQGTGA.

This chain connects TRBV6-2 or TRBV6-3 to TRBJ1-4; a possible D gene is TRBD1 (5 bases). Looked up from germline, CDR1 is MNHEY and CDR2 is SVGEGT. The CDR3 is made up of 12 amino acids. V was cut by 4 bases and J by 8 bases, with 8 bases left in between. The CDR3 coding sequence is TGTGCCAGCAGTTTGCGGGACGAAAAACTGTTTTTT. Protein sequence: CASSLRDEKLFF.

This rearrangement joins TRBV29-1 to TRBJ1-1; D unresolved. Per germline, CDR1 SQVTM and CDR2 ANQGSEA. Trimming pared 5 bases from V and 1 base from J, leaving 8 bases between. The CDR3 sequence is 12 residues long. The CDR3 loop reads CSVNNRNTEAFF. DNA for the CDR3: TGCAGCGTTAACAACAGGAACACTGAAGCTTTCTTT.

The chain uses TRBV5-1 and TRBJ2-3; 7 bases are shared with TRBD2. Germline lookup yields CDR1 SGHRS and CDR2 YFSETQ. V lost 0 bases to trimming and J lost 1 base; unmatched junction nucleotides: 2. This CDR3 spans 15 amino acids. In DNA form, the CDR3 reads TGCGCCAGCAGCTTGGGCCTAGCGGGCACAGATACGCAGTATTTT. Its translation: CASSLGLAGTDTQYF.

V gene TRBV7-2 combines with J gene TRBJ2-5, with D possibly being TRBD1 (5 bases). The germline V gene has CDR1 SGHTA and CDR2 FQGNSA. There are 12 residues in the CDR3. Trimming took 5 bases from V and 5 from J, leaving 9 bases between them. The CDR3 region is CASSPPGETQYF. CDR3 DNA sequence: TGTGCCAGCAGCCCACCAGGGGAGACCCAGTACTTC. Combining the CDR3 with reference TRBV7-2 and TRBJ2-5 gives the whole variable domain GAGVSQSPSNKVTEKGKDVELRCDPISGHTALYWYRQSLGQGLEFLIYFQGNSAPDKSGLPSDRFSAERTGGSVSTLTIQRTQQEDSAVYLCASSPPGETQYFGPGTRLLVL.

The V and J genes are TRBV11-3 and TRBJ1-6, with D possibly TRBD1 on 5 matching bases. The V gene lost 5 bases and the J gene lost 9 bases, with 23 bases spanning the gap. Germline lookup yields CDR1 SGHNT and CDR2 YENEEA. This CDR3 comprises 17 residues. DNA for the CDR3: TGTGCCAGCAGCGAGCAAAATGGGGGGATTTACAGTTCACCCCTCCACTTT. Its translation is CASSEQNGGIYSSPLHF.

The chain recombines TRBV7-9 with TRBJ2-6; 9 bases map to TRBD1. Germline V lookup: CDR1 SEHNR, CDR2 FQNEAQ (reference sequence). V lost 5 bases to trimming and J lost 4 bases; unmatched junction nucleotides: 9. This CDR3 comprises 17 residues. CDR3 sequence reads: CASSTLGTGTGANVLTF. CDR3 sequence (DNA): TGTGCCAGCAGCACTCTGGGGACAGGGACCGGGGCCAACGTCCTGACTTTC.

The CDR3 sequence: CASRRIGMGLAGVGETQYF. As DNA, the CDR3 is TGTGCAAGTCGCCGCATTGGGATGGGACTAGCGGGAGTCGGAGAGACCCAGTACTTC. This chain uses TRBV12-2 with TRBJ2-5; the table's D call of TRBD2 was not tested on the DNA. TRBV12-2 is a pseudogene locus. The CDR3 length is 19 residues.

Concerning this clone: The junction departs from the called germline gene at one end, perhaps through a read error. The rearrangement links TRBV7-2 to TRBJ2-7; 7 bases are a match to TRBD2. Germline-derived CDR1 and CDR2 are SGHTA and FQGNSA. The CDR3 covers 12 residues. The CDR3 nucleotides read TGTGCCAGCAGCCCGCAAGGACTAGTGGTGAACTTC. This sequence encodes CASSPQGLVVNF.

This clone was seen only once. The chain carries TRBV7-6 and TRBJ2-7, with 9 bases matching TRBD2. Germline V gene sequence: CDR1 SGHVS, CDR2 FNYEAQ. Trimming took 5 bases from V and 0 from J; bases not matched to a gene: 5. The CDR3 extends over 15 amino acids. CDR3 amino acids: CASSTLAGFSYEQYF. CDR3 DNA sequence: TGTGCCAGCAGCACACTAGCGGGTTTCTCCTACGAGCAGTACTTC.

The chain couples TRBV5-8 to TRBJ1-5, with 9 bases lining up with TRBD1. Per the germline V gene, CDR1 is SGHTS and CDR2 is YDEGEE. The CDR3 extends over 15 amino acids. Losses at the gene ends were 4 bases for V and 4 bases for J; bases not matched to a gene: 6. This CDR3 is CASSPGQGSNQPQHF. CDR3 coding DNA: TGTGCCAGCAGCCCGGGACAGGGATCTAATCAGCCCCAGCATTTT.

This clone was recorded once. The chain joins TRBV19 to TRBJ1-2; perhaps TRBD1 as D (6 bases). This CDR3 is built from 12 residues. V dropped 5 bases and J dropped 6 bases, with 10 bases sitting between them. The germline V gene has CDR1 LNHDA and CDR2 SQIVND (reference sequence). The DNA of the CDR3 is TGTGCCAGTAGTCCCCGGACAGATGGCTACACCTTC. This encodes CASSPRTDGYTF. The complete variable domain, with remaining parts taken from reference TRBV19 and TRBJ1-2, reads DGGITQSPKYLFRKEGQNVTLSCEQNLNHDAMYWYRQDPGQGLRLIYYSQIVNDFQKGDIAEGYSVSREKKESFPLTVTSAQKNPTAFYLCASSPRTDGYTFGSGTRLTVV.

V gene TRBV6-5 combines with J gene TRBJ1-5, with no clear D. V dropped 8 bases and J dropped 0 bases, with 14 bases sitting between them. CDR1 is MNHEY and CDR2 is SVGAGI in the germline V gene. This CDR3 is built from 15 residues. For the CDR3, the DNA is TGTGCCAGCCACACTGCGGGGAGTAGCAATCAGCCCCAGCATTTT. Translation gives CASHTAGSSNQPQHF.

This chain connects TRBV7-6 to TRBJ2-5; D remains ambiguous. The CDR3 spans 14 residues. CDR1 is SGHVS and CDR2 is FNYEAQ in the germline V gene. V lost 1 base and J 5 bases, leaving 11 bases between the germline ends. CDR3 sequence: CASSLVRRTETQYF. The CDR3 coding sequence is TGTGCCAGCAGCTTAGTCCGGAGAACTGAGACCCAGTACTTC.

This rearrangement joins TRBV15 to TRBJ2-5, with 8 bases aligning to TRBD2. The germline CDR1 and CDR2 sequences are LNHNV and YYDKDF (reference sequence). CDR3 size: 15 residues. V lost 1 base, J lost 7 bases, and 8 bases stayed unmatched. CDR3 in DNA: TGTGCCACCAGCAGAGTGCGGGGGGAACAGGGGACCCAGTACTTC. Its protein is CATSRVRGEQGTQYF.

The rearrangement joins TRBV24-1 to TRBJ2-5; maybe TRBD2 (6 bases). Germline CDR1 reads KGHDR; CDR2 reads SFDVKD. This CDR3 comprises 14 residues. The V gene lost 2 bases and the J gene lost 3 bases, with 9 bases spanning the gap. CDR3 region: CATSDWRGEETQYF. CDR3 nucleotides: TGTGCCACCAGTGATTGGAGGGGTGAAGAGACCCAGTACTTC.

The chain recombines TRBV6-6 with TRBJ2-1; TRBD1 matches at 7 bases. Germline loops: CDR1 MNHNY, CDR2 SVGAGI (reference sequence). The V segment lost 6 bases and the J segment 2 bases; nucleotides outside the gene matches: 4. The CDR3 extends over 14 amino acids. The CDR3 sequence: CASRLTGPYNEQFF. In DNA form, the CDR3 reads TGTGCCAGCAGACTGACAGGGCCCTACAATGAGCAGTTCTTC.

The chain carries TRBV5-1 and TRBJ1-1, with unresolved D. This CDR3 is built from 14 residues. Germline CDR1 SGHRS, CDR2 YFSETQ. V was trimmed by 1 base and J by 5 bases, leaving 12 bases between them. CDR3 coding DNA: TGCGCCAGCAGCTTGAGTCAGGCGGGGACTGAAGCTTTCTTT. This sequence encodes CASSLSQAGTEAFF.

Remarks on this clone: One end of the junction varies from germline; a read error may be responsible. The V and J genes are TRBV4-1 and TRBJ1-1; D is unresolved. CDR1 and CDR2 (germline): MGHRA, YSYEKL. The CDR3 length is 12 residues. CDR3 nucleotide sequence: TGCGCCAGCAGCCCAGGTGGCCCAGCCGATATCTTT. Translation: CASSPGGPADIF.

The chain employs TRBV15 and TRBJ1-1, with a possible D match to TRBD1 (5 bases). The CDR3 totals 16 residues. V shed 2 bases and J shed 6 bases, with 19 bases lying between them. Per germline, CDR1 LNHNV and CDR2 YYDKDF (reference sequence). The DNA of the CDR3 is TGTGCCACCAGCAGACGACAGAATGGTCCTGACGCTGAAGCTTTCTTT. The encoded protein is CATSRRQNGPDAEAFF.

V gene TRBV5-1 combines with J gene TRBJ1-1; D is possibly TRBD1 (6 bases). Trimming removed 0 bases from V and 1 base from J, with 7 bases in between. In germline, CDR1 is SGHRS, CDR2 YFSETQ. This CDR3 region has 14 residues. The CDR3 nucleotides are TGCGCCAGCAGCTTGGCGACAGGGAACACTGAAGCTTTCTTT. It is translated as CASSLATGNTEAFF.

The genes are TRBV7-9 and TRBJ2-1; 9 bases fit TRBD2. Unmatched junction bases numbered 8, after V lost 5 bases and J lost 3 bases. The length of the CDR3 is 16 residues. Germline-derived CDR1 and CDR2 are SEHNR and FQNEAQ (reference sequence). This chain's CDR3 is CASSPRSSGNYNEQFF. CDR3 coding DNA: TGTGCCAGCAGCCCAAGATCTAGCGGGAACTACAATGAGCAGTTCTTC.

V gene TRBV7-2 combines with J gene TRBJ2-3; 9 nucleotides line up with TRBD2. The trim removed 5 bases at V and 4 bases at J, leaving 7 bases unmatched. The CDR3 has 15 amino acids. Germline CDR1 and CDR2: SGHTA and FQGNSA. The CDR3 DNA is TGTGCCAGCAGCCCGGGACTAGCTGGGGCAGATACGCAGTATTTT. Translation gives CASSPGLAGADTQYF.

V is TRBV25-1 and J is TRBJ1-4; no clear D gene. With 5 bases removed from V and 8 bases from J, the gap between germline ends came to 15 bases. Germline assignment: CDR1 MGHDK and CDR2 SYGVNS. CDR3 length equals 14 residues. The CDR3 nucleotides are TGTGCCAGCAGTCCCTGGACCGGAGGCGAAAAACTGTTTTTT. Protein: CASSPWTGGEKLFF.

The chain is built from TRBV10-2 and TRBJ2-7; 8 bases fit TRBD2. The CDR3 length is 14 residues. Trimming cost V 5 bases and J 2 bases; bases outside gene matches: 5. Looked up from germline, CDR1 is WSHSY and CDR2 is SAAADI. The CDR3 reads CASSSTSGPYEQYF. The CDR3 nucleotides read TGCGCCAGCAGTTCTACTAGCGGTCCCTACGAGCAGTACTTC.

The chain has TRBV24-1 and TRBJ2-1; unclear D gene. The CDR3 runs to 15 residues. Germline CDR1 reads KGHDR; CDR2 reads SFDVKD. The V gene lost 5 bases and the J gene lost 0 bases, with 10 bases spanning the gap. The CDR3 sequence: CATSAPGSSYNEQFF. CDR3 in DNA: TGTGCCACCAGTGCCCCGGGTAGCTCCTACAATGAGCAGTTCTTC.

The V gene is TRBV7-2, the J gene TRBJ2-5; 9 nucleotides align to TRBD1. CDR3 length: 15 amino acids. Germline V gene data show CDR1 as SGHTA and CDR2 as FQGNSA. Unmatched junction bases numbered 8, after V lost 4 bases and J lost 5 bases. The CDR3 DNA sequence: TGTGCCAGCAGCTCTCAGACAGGGGGTGGGGAGACCCAGTACTTC. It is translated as CASSSQTGGGETQYF.